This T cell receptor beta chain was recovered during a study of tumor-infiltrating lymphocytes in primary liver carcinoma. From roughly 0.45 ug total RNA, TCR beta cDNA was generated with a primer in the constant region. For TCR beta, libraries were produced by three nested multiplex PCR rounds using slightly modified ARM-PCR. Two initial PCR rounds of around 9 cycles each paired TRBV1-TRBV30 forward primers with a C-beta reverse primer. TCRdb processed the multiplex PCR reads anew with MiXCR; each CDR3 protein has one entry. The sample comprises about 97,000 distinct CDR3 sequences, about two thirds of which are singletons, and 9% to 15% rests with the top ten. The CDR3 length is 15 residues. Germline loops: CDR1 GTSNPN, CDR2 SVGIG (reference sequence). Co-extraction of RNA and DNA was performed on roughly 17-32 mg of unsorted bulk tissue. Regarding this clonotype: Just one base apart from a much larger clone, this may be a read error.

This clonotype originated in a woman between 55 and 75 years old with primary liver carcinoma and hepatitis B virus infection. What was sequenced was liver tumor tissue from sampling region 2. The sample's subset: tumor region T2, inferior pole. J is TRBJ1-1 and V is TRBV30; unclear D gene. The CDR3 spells CAWSPAGAENTGAFF. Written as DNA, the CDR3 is TGTGCCTGGAGTCCGGCAGGAGCCGAGAACACTGGAGCTTTCTTT.